The T cell receptor (beta chain) described here comes from a study of T-cell memory formation after mild COVID-19 (dated by TCRdb to the early 2020s). About the study as a whole: TCR sequence clusters from the two donors were found to be largely donor specific. T-cell clones expanding and contracting after mild COVID-19 in a couple of donors were tracked by longitudinal TCRalpha and TCRbeta repertoire sequencing. Two young, previously healthy adult volunteers, one female and one male, were included in the cohort. Summary of the overall study and its limitations: Some responding clones were found in pre-infection memory, which suggests that pre-existing cross-reactive memory T cells took part in the SARS-CoV-2 response. SARS-CoV-2 specificity was not confirmed for the second-wave clones peaking on day 37. Contracting CD4+ clones appeared mostly in the CM and EM memory subsets, whereas CD8+ clones were enriched in EMRA. Clones that contracted from day 15 to 85 showed balanced CD4/CD8 phenotypes, whereas a second wave of clones that expanded from day 15 to 37 leaned towards CD4+. The study covered only a couple of mild cases, and larger cohorts including severe cases with pre-infection samples were considered necessary.

PBMCs were isolated by Ficoll-Paque density gradient centrifugation. The CDR3 goes from the cysteine to the phenylalanine over 13 residues. The entry retains the CDR3 DNA only, 39 bases that are in frame from base 1. V is reduced by 4 bases and J by 2 bases, leaving a spacing of 9 bases between them. CDR1 is given as SGDLS and CDR2 as YYNGEE, both from the germline V gene. Sequenced using an Illumina NovaSeq 6000. cDNA libraries for TCRalpha and TCRbeta were prepared by 5'RACE using constant-segment primers, with sample barcodes and unique molecular identifiers added. RNA was extracted from every sample with Trizol reagent. Amplification of the libraries took two PCR steps, and the second step added a second sample barcode plus Illumina TruSeq adapters. Libraries were sequenced on an Illumina NovaSeq with 2 x 150 bp paired-end reads. The study's processing was this. The reads were demultiplexed and collapsed into UMI-guided consensus sequences using migec v1.2.7. Using mixcr v2.1.11, UMI consensuses were aligned to TRA and TRB V and J templates and then assembled into clonotypes. Clonotypes were classified as expanded or contracted when called significant by both edgeR and NoisET, with noise models trained on biological replicates. edgeR calls used a false discovery rate-adjusted p below 0.01 and a log2 fold-change threshold of 1. As an exploratory analysis of dynamics, max-normalized trajectories of the 1000 most abundant clonotypes were examined with PCA combined with hierarchical clustering. Separately sequenced CD4+ and CD8+ repertoires were used to assign a CD4 or CD8 phenotype to each responding clone. TCRdb trimmed the raw reads at Q25, called clones with MiXCR and kept productive beta chains. Rows are combined by CDR3 protein, so each entry shows the most common genes and DNA. None of the V and J calls come from the authors' own analysis; TCRdb made them. The sample profile shows approximately 88,000 distinct CDR3 sequences; more than 20% of them were found once. Under 50% of the sample is taken by the ten largest.

This clonotype was detected a few times. The antigen this receptor binds is unknown. No quality values exist for individual bases; no much larger clone is one base distant. The chain is made from TRBV9 and TRBJ2-5; no D gene call is confident. The sequencing input was PBMCs or a T cell subset sorted from them (not recorded which). The origin of this receptor is a man in his late teens or twenties who had mild COVID-19 (a few samples of this study predate the infection). The sample titles of this study are shuffled in the database, so cell type and time point are left out; the donor was told from shared clones. The CDR3 sequence is CASSPLGQETQYF. The nucleotide sequence reads TGTGCCAGCAGCCCTCTAGGGCAAGAGACCCAGTACTTC.